This record concerns one T cell receptor beta chain sequence. Its antigen remains unidentified. The data originate from a study of breast tumors, draining lymph nodes, adjacent tissues. Whole-study results and caveats: Tumor T cell lymph node origin was a supported hypothesis, not proven. Tumor and nontumor repertoires were significantly more similar in luminal-like than in basal-like breast cancer. The data were judged consistent with most tumor T cells coming from lymph node and expanding in tumor.

The lymph nodes were axillary draining lymph nodes from breast cancer patients. Using its own MiXCR run on the multiplex PCR reads, TCRdb lists one record per CDR3 protein. The sample consists of around 150,000 distinct CDR3 sequences, about 33% of them appearing once. The source material was axillary lymph node tissue. The clonotype was recovered from a female donor with breast cancer. Some clones in this sample may be carry-over from other donors' samples.

The CDR3 loop reads CASTPTTGNTGELFF. Here the CDR3 DNA reads TGCGCCAGCACCCCGACGACAGGGAACACCGGGGAGCTGTTTTTT. This sequence joins TRBV5-1 and TRBJ2-2, with D tentatively TRBD1 (6 bases). The CDR3 contains 15 residues. In germline, CDR1 is SGHRS, CDR2 YFSETQ. Trimming took 6 bases from V and 1 from J, leaving 13 bases between them.